The entry below gives a single TCR beta chain sequence along with its context. V lost 2 bases to trimming and J lost 7 bases, with 12 bases between them. Looked up from germline, CDR1 is GTSNPN and CDR2 is SVGIG (reference sequence). This CDR3 spans 13 amino acids. This entry comes from a study of blood T cell repertoires in COVID-19. Study summary: From the United States, Italy and Spain came samples of acute and convalescent COVID-19. Nucleic acid was either cDNA or gDNA, and it came from T cells, B-cell-depleted T cells, or PBMCs.

Authors' analysis steps: Reference gene primers were amplified, and this amplification served to estimate nucleated cell counts. Some clones are missing from TCRdb's copy, which holds only in-frame ones; the method was immunoSEQ multiplex PCR. The DNA was the basis for D and trimming; V, J and clone size are from that table. This sample has some 130,000 clones, with around 87% found just once. Input material: peripheral blood. This TCR was sampled from a woman aged 60-75 years with acute or convalescent COVID-19. The chain uses TRBV30 and TRBJ2-1; D is perhaps TRBD1 (5 bases). CDR3 sequence reads: CAWSPQGPNEQFF. The CDR3 DNA reads as TGTGCCTGGAGTCCCCAGGGTCCGAATGAGCAGTTCTTC. Full variable domain (rest looked up from reference TRBV30 and TRBJ2-1): SQTIHQWPATLVQPVGSPLSLECTVEGTSNPNLYWYRQAAGRGLQLLFYSVGIGQISSEVPQNLSASRPQDRQFILSSKKLLLSDSGFYLCAWSPQGPNEQFFGPGTRLTVL.